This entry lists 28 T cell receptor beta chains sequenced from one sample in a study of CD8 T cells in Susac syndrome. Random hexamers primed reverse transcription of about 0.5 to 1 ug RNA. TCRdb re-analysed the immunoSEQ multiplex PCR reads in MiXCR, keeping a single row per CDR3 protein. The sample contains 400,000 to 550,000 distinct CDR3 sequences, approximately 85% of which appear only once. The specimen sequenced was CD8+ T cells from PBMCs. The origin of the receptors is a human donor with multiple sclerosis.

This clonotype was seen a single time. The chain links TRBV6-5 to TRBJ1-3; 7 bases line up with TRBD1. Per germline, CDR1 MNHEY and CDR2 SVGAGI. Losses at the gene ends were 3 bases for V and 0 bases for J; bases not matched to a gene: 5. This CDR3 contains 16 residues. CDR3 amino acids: CASSYQGGNSGNTIYF. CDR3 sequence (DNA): TGTGCCAGCAGTTATCAGGGGGGAAACTCTGGAAACACCATATATTTT.

CDR3 sequence reads: CSVELSQGYEQYF. CDR3 sequence (DNA): TGCAGCGTTGAACTAAGTCAGGGTTACGAGCAGTACTTC. The chain carries TRBV29-1 and TRBJ2-7, with D possibly being TRBD1 (5 bases). The CDR3 loop spans 13 amino acids. Germline lookup yields CDR1 SQVTM and CDR2 ANQGSEA. Trimming removed 2 bases from V and 4 bases from J, with 12 bases in between.

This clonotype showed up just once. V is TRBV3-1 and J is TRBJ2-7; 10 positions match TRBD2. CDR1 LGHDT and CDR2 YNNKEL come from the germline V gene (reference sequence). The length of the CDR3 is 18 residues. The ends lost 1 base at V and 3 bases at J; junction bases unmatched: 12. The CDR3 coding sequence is TGTGCCAGCAGCCAAGTGCACGGACTAGCGGATTTGATCTACGAGCAGTACTTC. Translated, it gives CASSQVHGLADLIYEQYF.

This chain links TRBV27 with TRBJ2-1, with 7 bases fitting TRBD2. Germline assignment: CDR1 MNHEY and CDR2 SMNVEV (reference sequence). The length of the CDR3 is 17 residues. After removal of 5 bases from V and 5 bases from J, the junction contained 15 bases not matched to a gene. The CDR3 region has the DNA TGTGCCAGCAGTCCACGCGCGGGGAGCGGGGCCCACAATGAGCAGTTCTTC. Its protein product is CASSPRAGSGAHNEQFF.

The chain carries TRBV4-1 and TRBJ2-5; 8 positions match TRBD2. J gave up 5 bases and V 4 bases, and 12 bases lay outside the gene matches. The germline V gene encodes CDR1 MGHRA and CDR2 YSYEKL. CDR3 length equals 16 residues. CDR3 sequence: CASSPPGGPPGETQYF. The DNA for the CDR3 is TGCGCCAGCAGCCCACCGGGAGGGCCCCCCGGGGAGACCCAGTACTTC.

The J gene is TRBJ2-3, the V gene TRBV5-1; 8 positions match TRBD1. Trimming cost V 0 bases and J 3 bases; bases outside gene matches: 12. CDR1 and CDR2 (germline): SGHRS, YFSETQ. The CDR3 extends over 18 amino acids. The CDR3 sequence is CASSLAPVTGEWTDTQYF. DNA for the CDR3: TGCGCCAGCAGCTTGGCCCCCGTGACAGGGGAGTGGACAGATACGCAGTATTTT. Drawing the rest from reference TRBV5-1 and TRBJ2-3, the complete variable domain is KAGVTQTPRYLIKTRGQQVTLSCSPISGHRSVSWYQQTPGQGLQFLFEYFSETQRNKGNFPGRFSGRQFSNSRSEMNVSTLELGDSALYLCASSLAPVTGEWTDTQYFGPGTRLTVL.

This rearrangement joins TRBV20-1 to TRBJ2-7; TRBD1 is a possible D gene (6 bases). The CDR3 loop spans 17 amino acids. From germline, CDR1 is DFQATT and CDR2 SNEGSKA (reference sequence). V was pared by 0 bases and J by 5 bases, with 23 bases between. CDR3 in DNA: TGCAGTGCTAGAGATCTTTCCTGGGACAATCCTGGCGACGAGCAGTACTTC. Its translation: CSARDLSWDNPGDEQYF.

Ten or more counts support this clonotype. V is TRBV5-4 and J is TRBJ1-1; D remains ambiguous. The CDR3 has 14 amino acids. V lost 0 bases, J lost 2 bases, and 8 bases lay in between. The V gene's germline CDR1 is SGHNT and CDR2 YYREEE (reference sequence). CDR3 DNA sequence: TGTGCCAGCAGCTTGGAAGGTCTCAACACTGAAGCTTTCTTT. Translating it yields CASSLEGLNTEAFF.

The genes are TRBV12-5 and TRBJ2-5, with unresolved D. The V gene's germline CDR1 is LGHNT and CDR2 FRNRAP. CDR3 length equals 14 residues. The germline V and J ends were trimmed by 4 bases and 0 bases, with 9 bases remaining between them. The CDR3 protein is CASGSSSNQETQYF. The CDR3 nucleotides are TGTGCTAGTGGTTCGTCCTCTAACCAAGAGACCCAGTACTTC.

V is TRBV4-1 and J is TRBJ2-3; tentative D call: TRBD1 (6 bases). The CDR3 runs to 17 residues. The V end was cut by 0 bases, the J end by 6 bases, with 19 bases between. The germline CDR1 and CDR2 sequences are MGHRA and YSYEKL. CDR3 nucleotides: TGCGCCAGCAGCCAAGATCTTGTTCAGGGGCGATGGGATACGCAGTATTTT. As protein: CASSQDLVQGRWDTQYF.

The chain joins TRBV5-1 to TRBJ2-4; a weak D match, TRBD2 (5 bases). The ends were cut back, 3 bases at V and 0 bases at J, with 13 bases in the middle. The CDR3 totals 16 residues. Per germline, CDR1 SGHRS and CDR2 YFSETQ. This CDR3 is CASSSPAALAKNIQYF. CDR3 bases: TGCGCCAGCAGCTCCCCAGCGGCCTTAGCCAAAAACATTCAGTACTTC. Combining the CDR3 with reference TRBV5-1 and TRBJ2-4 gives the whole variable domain KAGVTQTPRYLIKTRGQQVTLSCSPISGHRSVSWYQQTPGQGLQFLFEYFSETQRNKGNFPGRFSGRQFSNSRSEMNVSTLELGDSALYLCASSSPAALAKNIQYFGAGTRLSVL.

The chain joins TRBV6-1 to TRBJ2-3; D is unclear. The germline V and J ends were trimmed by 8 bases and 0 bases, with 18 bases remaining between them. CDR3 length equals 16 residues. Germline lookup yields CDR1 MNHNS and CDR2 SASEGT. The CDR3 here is CASPSTARSSTDTQYF. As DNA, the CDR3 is TGTGCCAGCCCCTCGACGGCACGATCTAGCACAGATACGCAGTATTTT.

CDR3 DNA: TGTGCCAGCAGCTTGGCCGCGTCAGTAGGCTGGAACACTGAAGCTTTCTTT. Translated: CASSLAASVGWNTEAFF. This chain uses TRBV5-6 with TRBJ1-1, with D uncertain. Germline CDR1 is SGHDT and CDR2 is YYEEEE. V lost 0 bases and J lost 1, with 16 bases in between. CDR3 length: 17 amino acids.

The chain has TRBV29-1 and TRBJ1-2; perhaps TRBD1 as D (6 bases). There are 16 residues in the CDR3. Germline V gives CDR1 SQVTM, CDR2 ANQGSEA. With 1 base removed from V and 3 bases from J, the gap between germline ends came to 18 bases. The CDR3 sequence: CSVEGLAGGADYGYTF. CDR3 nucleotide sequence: TGCAGCGTTGAAGGGTTGGCGGGGGGCGCCGACTATGGCTACACCTTC. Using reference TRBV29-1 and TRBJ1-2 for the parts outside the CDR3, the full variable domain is SAVISQKPSRDICQRGTSLTIQCQVDSQVTMMFWYRQQPGQSLTLIATANQGSEATYESGFVIDKFPISRPNLTFSTLTVSNMSPEDSSIYLCSVEGLAGGADYGYTFGSGTRLTVV.

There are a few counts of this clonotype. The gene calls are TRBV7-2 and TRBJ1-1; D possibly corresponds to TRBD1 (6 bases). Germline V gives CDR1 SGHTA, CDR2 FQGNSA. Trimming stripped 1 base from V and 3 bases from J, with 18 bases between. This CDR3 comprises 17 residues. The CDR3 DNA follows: TGTGCCAGCAGCTTAGTCTTCGGATCGGAGGGGGACACTGAAGCTTTCTTT. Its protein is CASSLVFGSEGDTEAFF.

The CDR3 spells CASNTDRGQENEQFF. The DNA of the CDR3 is TGTGCCAGCAATACCGACAGGGGGCAGGAAAATGAGCAGTTCTTC. V usage is TRBV28 and J usage is TRBJ2-1; 10 nucleotides line up with TRBD1. With 7 bases clipped from V and 7 bases from J, the junction kept 10 bases outside the gene matches. CDR3 length: 15 residues. Looked up from germline, CDR1 is MDHEN and CDR2 is SYDVKM. Full variable domain (remainder filled in from reference TRBV28 and TRBJ2-1): DVKVTQSSRYLVKRTGEKVFLECVQDMDHENMFWYRQDPGLGLRLIYFSYDVKMKEKGDIPEGYSVSREKKERFSLILESASTNQTSMYLCASNTDRGQENEQFFGPGTRLTVL.

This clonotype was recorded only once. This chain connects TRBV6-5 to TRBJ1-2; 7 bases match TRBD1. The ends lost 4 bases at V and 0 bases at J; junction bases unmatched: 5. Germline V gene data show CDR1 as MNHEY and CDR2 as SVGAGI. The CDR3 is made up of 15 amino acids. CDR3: CASSSRQGSNYGYTF. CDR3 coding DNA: TGTGCCAGCAGTTCAAGACAGGGCTCTAACTATGGCTACACCTTC.

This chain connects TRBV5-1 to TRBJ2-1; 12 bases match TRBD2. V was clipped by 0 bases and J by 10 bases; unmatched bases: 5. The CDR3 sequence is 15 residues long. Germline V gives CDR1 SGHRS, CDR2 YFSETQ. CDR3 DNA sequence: TGCGCCAGCAGCTTGGCCAGACTAGCGGGAGACGAGCAGTTCTTC. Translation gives CASSLARLAGDEQFF.

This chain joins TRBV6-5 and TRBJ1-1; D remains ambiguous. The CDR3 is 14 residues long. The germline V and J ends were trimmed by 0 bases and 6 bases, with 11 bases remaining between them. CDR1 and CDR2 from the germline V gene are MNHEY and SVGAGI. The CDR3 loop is CASSYSSGVAEAFF. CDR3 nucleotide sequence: TGTGCCAGCAGTTACTCGTCGGGTGTCGCTGAAGCTTTCTTT.

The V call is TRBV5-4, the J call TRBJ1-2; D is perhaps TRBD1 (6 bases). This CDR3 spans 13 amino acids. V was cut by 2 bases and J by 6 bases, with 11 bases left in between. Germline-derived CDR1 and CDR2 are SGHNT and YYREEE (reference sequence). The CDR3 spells CASSFTGSDGYTF. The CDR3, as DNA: TGTGCCAGCAGCTTCACAGGGTCCGATGGCTACACCTTC. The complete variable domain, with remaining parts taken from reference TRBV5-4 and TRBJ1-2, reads ETGVTQSPTHLIKTRGQQVTLRCSSQSGHNTVSWYQQALGQGPQFIFQYYREEENGRGNFPPRFSGLQFPNYSSELNVNALELDDSALYLCASSFTGSDGYTFGSGTRLTVV.

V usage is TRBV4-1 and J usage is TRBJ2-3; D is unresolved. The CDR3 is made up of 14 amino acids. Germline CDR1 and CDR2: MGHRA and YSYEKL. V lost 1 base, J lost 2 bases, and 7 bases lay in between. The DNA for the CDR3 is TGCGCCAGCAGCCAAGTTGGGGACACAGATACGCAGTATTTT. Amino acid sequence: CASSQVGDTDTQYF.

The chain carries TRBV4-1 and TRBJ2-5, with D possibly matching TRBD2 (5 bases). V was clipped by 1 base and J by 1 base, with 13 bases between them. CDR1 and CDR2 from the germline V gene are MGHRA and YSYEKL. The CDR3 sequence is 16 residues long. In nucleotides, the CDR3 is TGCGCCAGCAGCCAAGGTCCCAGCGGCTCCCAAGAGACCCAGTACTTC. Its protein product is CASSQGPSGSQETQYF.

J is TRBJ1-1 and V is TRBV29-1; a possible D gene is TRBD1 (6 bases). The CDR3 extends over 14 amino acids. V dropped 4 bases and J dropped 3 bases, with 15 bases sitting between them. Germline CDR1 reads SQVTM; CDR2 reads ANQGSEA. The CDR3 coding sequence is TGCAGCGTTGTGGGGGCCGGTTCAGACACTGAAGCTTTCTTT. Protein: CSVVGAGSDTEAFF.

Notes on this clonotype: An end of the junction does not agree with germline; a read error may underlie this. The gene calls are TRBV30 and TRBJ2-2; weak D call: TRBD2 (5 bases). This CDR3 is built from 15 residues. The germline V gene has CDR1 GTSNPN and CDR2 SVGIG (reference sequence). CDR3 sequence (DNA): TGTGCCTGGAACTCCCTGGTCGACGGGTTCGGGGAGCTTTTTTTT. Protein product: CAWNSLVDGFGELFF.

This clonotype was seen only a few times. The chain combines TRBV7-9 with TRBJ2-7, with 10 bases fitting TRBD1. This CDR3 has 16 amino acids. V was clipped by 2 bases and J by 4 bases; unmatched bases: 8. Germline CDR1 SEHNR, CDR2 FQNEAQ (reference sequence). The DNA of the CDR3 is TGTGCCAGCAGCTTACCCCCGGGACAGGGGAAATACGAGCAGTACTTC. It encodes CASSLPPGQGKYEQYF. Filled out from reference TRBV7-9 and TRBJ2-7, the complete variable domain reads DTGVSQNPRHKITKRGQNVTFRCDPISEHNRLYWYRQTLGQGPEFLTYFQNEAQLEKSRLLSDRFSAERPKGSFSTLEIQRTEQGDSAMYLCASSLPPGQGKYEQYFGPGTRLTVT.

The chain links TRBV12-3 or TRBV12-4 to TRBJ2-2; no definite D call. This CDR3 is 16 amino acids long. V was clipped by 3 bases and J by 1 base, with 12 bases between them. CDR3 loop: CASSFSPILNTGELFF. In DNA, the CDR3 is TGTGCCAGCAGTTTCTCCCCAATATTGAACACCGGGGAGCTGTTTTTT.

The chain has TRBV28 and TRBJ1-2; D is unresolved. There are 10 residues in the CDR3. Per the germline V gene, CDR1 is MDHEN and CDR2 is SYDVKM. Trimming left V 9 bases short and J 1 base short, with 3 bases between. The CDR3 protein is CASFNYGYTF. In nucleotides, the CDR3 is TGTGCCAGTTTTAACTATGGCTACACCTTC.

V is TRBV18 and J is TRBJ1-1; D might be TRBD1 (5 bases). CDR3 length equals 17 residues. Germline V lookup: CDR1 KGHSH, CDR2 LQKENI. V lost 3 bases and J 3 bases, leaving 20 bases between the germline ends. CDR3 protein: CASSPRGGPQEDTEAFF. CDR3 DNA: TGTGCCAGCTCACCGAGGGGTGGACCCCAAGAGGACACTGAAGCTTTCTTT.